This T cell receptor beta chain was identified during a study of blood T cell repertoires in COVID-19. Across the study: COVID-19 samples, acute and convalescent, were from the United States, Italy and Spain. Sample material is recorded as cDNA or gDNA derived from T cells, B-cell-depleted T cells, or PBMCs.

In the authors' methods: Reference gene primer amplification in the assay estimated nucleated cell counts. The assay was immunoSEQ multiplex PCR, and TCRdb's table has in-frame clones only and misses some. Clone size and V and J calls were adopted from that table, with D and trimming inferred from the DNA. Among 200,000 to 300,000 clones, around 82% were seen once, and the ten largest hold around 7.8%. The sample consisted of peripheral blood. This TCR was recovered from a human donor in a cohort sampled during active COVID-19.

In nucleotides, the CDR3 is TGTGCCAGCAGCTTAGCGGTAGCGGGAGAGGTTAATGAGCAGTTCTTC. This sequence encodes CASSLAVAGEVNEQFF. The chain is built from TRBV7-9 and TRBJ2-1, with TRBD2 matching over 9 bases. CDR1 SEHNR and CDR2 FQNEAQ come from the germline V gene (reference sequence). V was pared by 0 bases and J by 7 bases, with 7 bases of the junction left unmatched. This CDR3 spans 16 amino acids.